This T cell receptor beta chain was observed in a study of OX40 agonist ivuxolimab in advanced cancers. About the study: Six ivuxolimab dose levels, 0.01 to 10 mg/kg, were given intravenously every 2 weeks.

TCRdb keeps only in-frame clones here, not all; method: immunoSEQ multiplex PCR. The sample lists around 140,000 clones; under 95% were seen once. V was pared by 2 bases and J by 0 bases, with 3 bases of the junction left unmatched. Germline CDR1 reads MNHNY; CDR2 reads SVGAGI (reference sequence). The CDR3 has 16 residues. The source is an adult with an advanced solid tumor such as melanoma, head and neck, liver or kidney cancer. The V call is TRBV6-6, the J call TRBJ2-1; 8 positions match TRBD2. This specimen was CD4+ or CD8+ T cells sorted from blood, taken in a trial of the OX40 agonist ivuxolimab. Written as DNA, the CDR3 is TGTGCCAGCAGTTACAGCGGGGGCTTCTCCTACAATGAGCAGTTCTTC. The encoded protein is CASSYSGGFSYNEQFF.